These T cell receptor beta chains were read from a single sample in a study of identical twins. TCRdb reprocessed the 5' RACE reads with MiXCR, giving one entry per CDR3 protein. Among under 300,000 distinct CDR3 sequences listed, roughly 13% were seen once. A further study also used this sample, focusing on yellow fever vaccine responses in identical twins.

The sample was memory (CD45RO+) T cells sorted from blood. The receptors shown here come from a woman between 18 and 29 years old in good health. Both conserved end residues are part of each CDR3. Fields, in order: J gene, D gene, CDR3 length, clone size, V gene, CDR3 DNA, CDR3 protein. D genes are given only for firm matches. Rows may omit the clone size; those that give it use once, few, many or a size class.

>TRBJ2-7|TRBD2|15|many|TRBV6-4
TGTGCCAGTCTCGGACTAGCGGGAGGCCTCTACGAGCAGTACTTC
CASLGLAGGLYEQYF
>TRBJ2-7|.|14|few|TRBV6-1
TGTGCCAGCAGGCAAAGACAGGAGTCCTACGAGCAGTACTTC
CASRQRQESYEQYF
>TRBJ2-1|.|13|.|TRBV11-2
TGTGCCAGCAGCCCCCGGTATAAGAATGAGCAGTTCTTC
CASSPRYKNEQFF
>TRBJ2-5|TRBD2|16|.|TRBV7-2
TGTGCCAGCAGCTTGCAGTCAGCGGGGTTTCAAGAGACCCAGTACTTC
CASSLQSAGFQETQYF
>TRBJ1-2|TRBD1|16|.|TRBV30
TGTGCCTGGACCTCCCCGGACAGGGGAGCTAACTATGGCTACACCTTC
CAWTSPDRGANYGYTF
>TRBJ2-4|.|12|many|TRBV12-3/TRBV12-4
TGTGCCAGCAGTCCACAGAAAAACATTCAGTACTTC
CASSPQKNIQYF
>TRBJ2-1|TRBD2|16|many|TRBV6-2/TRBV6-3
TGTGCCAGCAGTCCCGGGACTAGCGGGAGGGGGAATGAGCAGTTCTTC
CASSPGTSGRGNEQFF
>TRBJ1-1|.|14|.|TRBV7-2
TGTGCCAGCAGCTTATCCACTAGTCCAACTGAAGCTTTCTTT
CASSLSTSPTEAFF
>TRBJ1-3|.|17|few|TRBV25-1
TGTGCCAGCAGTGAATACAGCGGGGCAGTCTCTGGAAACACCATATATTTT
CASSEYSGAVSGNTIYF
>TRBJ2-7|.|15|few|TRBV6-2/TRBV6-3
TGTGCCAGCAGTTACCAGGGCGGAGGTCCCTACGAGCAGTACTTC
CASSYQGGGPYEQYF
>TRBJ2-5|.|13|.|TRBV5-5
TGTGCCAGCAGCTTGGAGGGGGATGAGACCCAGTACTTC
CASSLEGDETQYF